This T cell receptor (beta chain) was recovered during a study of chemoradiotherapy in HPV16-positive cancers. This table comes from immunoSEQ multiplex PCR, and its TCRdb copy is limited to in-frame clones, with some not included. This sample carries around 6,600 clones, roughly 80% of them seen once, and the ten largest clones take around a sixth. V shed 3 bases and J shed 2 bases, with 4 bases lying between them. CDR1 is SGHVS, CDR2 FNYEAQ, per germline. The CDR3 extends over 13 amino acids. Samples were taken several times over chemoradiotherapy. Concerning this clone itself: Its antigen is as yet unknown.

Broader study findings: Better recurrence-free survival went with HPV-responsive T-cell expansion in HPV16-positive patients. During treatment, candidate HPV-specific clones and E7-related motifs expanded in tumor.

The chain employs TRBV7-6 and TRBJ1-4; D remains ambiguous. The clonotype comes from a human donor with HPV-associated anogenital cancer. The specimen was obtained from a patient who underwent chemoradiotherapy. CDR3 DNA sequence: TGTGCCAGCAGCTTGAGCACTAATGAAAAACTGTTTTTT. Translation gives CASSLSTNEKLFF.